This T cell receptor (beta chain) was obtained from a study of control samples from healthy donors and cancer patients (TCRdb year 2020). The CDR3 spans 13 residues, from the cysteine through the phenylalanine. The only DNA kept is the CDR3, 39 bases in frame from the first base. V and J are trimmed by 6 bases and 7 bases, and the gene matches miss 7 bases of the junction. Library preparation was by the immunoSEQ multiplex PCR assay. TCRdb limited this immuneACCESS table to in-frame rearrangements with V and J called. A share of clones is missing; checked studies link under half to unresolved V genes, and the rest is unexplained. The sample table contains tens of thousands of clones; only one count was recorded for 92% of them. The ten largest clones capture about 1.8% of the sample. Points on this clone: Its antigen is still unknown. No much larger clone exists at a distance of one base, and base qualities are not known.

The receptor's source is a man in his forties or fifties with colorectal cancer. The sample comprised PBMCs. The V and J segments used are TRBV12-3 or TRBV12-4 and TRBJ1-2, and TRBD1 matches 8 of the central bases. CDR3 region: CASRKQGVGGYTF. The bases are TGTGCCAGCAGGAAACAGGGGGTTGGTGGCTACACCTTC.